These 6 T cell receptor beta chains share one sample of origin, sequenced in a study of T-cell reconstitution after alpha-beta-depleted transplantation in children. Unique molecular identifiers were incorporated during preparation of the TCRbeta library. TCRdb used MiXCR to reprocess the PCR reads, holding one entry per CDR3 protein. The sample contains tens of thousands of distinct CDR3 sequences, 15% to 20% of which appear only once. The specimen comprised PBMCs, mostly from graft donor cells, sampled 360 days after TCRalphabeta/CD19-depleted stem cell transplant. These receptor sequences come from a male patient aged 2-15 years who had a stem cell transplant for acute lymphoblastic leukemia, so the T cells may come from the graft donor.

The CDR3 is CATSEPGTSGSSYNEQFF. For the CDR3, the DNA is TGTGCCACCAGTGAACCTGGGACTAGCGGGAGCTCCTACAATGAGCAGTTCTTC. The chain combines TRBV24-1 with TRBJ2-1; 14 positions match TRBD2. The CDR3 contains 18 residues. Trimming took 4 bases from V and 0 from J; bases not matched to a gene: 4. Germline V gene data show CDR1 as KGHDR and CDR2 as SFDVKD.

This clonotype was counted a few times. This chain joins TRBV25-1 and TRBJ2-1, with 7 bases identical to TRBD1. The CDR3 extends over 14 amino acids. From germline, CDR1 is MGHDK and CDR2 SYGVNS. V lost 4 bases, J lost 4 bases, and 4 bases stayed unmatched. For the CDR3, the DNA is TGTGCCAGCAGTGCAGGGACAGTTTACAATGAGCAGTTCTTC. It is translated as CASSAGTVYNEQFF.

The chain carries TRBV7-2 and TRBJ2-1; unclear D gene. Germline V gene sequence: CDR1 SGHTA, CDR2 FQGNSA. Deletions cut 5 bases from V and 12 bases from J, with 17 bases between. This CDR3 contains 13 residues. CDR3 sequence reads: CASSITLVQRQFF. DNA of the CDR3: TGTGCCAGCAGCATAACTCTGGTCCAGAGGCAGTTCTTC.

This clonotype came up many times. The J gene is TRBJ1-2, the V gene TRBV10-3, with TRBD1 identical over 10 bases. Germline trimming cut 4 bases from V and 7 bases from J; bases unmatched to any gene: 9. This CDR3 region has 15 residues. Germline CDR1 is ENHRY and CDR2 is SYGVKD. CDR3 loop: CAISARDRGKGGYTF. CDR3 nucleotides: TGTGCCATCAGTGCCCGGGACAGGGGAAAGGGTGGCTACACCTTC.

This chain uses TRBV3-1 with TRBJ2-1; no definite D call. CDR3 length equals 13 residues. V was shortened by 4 bases and J by 7 bases, with 11 bases between the two germline ends. CDR1 is LGHDT and CDR2 is YNNKEL in the germline V gene (reference sequence). The CDR3: CASSRPRVNEQFF. The CDR3 nucleotides read TGTGCCAGCAGCCGACCTAGAGTAAATGAGCAGTTCTTC.

The gene calls are TRBV28 and TRBJ2-7, with 10 bases that match TRBD1. Germline values: CDR1 MDHEN, CDR2 SYDVKM. This CDR3 comprises 15 residues. Losses at the gene ends were 6 bases for V and 3 bases for J; bases not matched to a gene: 8. The CDR3 region is CASRLRDRGIYEQYF. CDR3 DNA: TGTGCCAGCAGATTGAGGGACAGGGGAATCTACGAGCAGTACTTC.